This T cell receptor (beta chain) originates from a study of blood T cells in healthy people across ages. Study-level results: Roughly linear age-related decline in beta diversity appeared, significant by age 40. Donor CMV status was unknown, possibly confounding expanded clonotype changes. Diversity was higher, and naive CD4+ cells more numerous, in long-lived donors than in aged donors.

Regarding this clonotype: Its target is not known.

PCR was performed a second time for about 6 to 12 cycles using a sample-barcoded 5' primer and a J-beta primer mix. TCRdb re-called the 5' RACE reads with MiXCR, one entry per CDR3 protein. The data contain hundreds of thousands of distinct CDR3 sequences, 29% of them singletons. CDR3 size: 15 residues. Germline V gives CDR1 LNHDA, CDR2 SQIVND (reference sequence). Trimming shortened V by 4 bases and J by 3 bases, and 13 bases separated the two germline ends. The rearrangement uses TRBV19 and TRBJ1-5; D is perhaps TRBD1 (5 bases). The clonotype originates from a woman older than 75 in good health. The sample taken for sequencing was blood. The CDR3 reads CASSRGGRDNQPQHF. The CDR3 DNA sequence: TGTGCCAGTAGTAGGGGGGGTCGAGACAATCAGCCCCAGCATTTT.